These 10 T cell receptor beta chains were all obtained from the same sample, sequenced in a study of CD8 T cells in Susac syndrome. Random hexamers were used to reverse transcribe roughly 0.45 to 1 ug of RNA. MiXCR was run by TCRdb on the immunoSEQ multiplex PCR reads, yielding one entry per CDR3 protein. The table lists 150,000 or so distinct CDR3 sequences, about 93% of them singletons. The sequencing input was CD4+ T cells from PBMCs. Source of these receptors: a human donor in good health.

The chain is built from TRBV13 and TRBJ1-2; D remains unclear. Germline-derived CDR1 and CDR2 are PRHDT and FYEKMQ (reference sequence). The CDR3 has 13 residues. V was cut by 2 bases and J by 8 bases, with 12 bases left in between. CDR3 loop: CASSLRVVDGYTF. The DNA of the CDR3 is TGTGCCAGCAGCTTACGGGTAGTTGACGGCTACACCTTC.

The rearrangement uses TRBV10-3 and TRBJ2-2, with a tentative D call TRBD1 (6 bases). Between the trimmed V and J ends, which lost 2 bases and 3 bases, there was a span of 10 bases. The germline V gene encodes CDR1 ENHRY and CDR2 SYGVKD. CDR3 length: 15 residues. The CDR3 DNA reads as TGTGCCATCAGTGAGGACAGGACATACACCGGGGAGCTGTTTTTT. Amino acids: CAISEDRTYTGELFF.

The genes are TRBV29-1 and TRBJ1-2; D unclear. Germline lookup yields CDR1 SQVTM and CDR2 ANQGSEA. Trimming took off 6 bases at V and 4 bases at J, with 6 bases between the two ends. This CDR3 is 10 amino acids long. Written as DNA, the CDR3 is TGCAGCGTGAAGGCCTATGGCTACACCTTC. Translation: CSVKAYGYTF.

This chain links TRBV28 with TRBJ2-3; D not resolved. The CDR3 has 15 residues. The V end was cut by 6 bases, the J end by 3 bases, with 16 bases between. Germline CDR1 is MDHEN and CDR2 is SYDVKM. The CDR3 spells CASSTQALNTDTQYF. DNA of the CDR3: TGTGCCAGCAGCACCCAAGCGCTAAATACAGATACGCAGTATTTT. Together with reference TRBV28 and TRBJ2-3, the CDR3 gives the full variable domain: DVKVTQSSRYLVKRTGEKVFLECVQDMDHENMFWYRQDPGLGLRLIYFSYDVKMKEKGDIPEGYSVSREKKERFSLILESASTNQTSMYLCASSTQALNTDTQYFGPGTRLTVL.

V is TRBV10-3 and J is TRBJ2-2; D ambiguous. Trimming took 5 bases from V and 3 from J, leaving 7 bases between them. This CDR3 is 13 amino acids long. Germline assignment: CDR1 ENHRY and CDR2 SYGVKD. This CDR3 is CAISPRDTGELFF. For the CDR3, the DNA is TGTGCCATCAGTCCTCGGGACACCGGGGAGCTGTTTTTT.

The rearrangement joins TRBV3-1 to TRBJ1-6; no clear D. V shed 0 bases and J shed 0 bases, with 9 bases lying between them. Per the germline V gene, CDR1 is LGHDT and CDR2 is YNNKEL (reference sequence). CDR3 length equals 17 residues. The CDR3 here is CASSQEGRSSYNSPLHF. The CDR3 nucleotides are TGTGCCAGCAGCCAAGAGGGCCGAAGCTCCTATAATTCACCCCTCCACTTT.

This sequence joins TRBV6-6 and TRBJ2-5; D might be TRBD1 (5 bases). This CDR3 has 15 amino acids. V lost 5 bases and J 10 bases, leaving 23 bases between the germline ends. In germline, CDR1 is MNHNY, CDR2 SVGAGI (reference sequence). CDR3 amino acids: CASSDGAASVGGQYF. The DNA for the CDR3 is TGTGCCAGCAGTGATGGGGCCGCGTCGGTAGGTGGCCAGTACTTC.

The gene calls are TRBV30 and TRBJ2-4; TRBD2 is a possible D gene (6 bases). The CDR3 consists of 13 residues. Germline V gives CDR1 GTSNPN, CDR2 SVGIG (reference sequence). The V gene lost 8 bases and the J gene lost 0 bases, with 11 bases spanning the gap. The CDR3 spells CAVEGLAKNIQYF. In DNA form, the CDR3 reads TGTGCCGTCGAGGGACTAGCCAAAAACATTCAGTACTTC.

The genes are TRBV23-1 and TRBJ2-7; 10 nucleotides line up with TRBD1. TRBV23-1 is annotated as an ORF whose role is uncertain. Unmatched junction bases numbered 22, after V lost 2 bases and J lost 0 bases. This CDR3 has 22 amino acids. The CDR3 nucleotides read TGCGCCAGCAGTCAAATTGGCCCGCCGGGACAGGGGCCGACCAGATCCTCCTACGAGCAGTACTTC. This codes for CASSQIGPPGQGPTRSSYEQYF.

The V gene is TRBV12-3 or TRBV12-4, the J gene TRBJ2-5; TRBD2 is a possible D gene (7 bases). This CDR3 is 13 amino acids long. The ends were cut back, 8 bases at V and 1 base at J, with 11 bases in the middle. The CDR3 loop reads CASGRGTQETQYF. The CDR3 DNA reads TGTGCCAGCGGGAGGGGGACCCAAGAGACCCAGTACTTC.